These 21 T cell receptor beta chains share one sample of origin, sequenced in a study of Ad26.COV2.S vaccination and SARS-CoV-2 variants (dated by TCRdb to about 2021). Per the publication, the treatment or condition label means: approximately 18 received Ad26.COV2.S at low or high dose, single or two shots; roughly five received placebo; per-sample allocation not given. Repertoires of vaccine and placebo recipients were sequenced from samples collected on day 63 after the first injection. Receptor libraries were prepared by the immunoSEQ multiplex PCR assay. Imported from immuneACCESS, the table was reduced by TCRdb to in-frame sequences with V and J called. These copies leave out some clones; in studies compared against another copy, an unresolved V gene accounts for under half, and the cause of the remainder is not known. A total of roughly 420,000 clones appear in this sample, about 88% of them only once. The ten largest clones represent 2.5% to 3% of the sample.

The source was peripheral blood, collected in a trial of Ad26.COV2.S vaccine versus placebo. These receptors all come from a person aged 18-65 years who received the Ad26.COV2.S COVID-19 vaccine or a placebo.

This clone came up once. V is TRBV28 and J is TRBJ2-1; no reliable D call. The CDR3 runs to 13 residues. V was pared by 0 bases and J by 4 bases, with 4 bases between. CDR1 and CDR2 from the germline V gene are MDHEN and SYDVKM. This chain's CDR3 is CASSLWGYNEQFF. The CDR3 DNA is TGTGCCAGCAGTTTATGGGGGTACAATGAGCAGTTCTTC.

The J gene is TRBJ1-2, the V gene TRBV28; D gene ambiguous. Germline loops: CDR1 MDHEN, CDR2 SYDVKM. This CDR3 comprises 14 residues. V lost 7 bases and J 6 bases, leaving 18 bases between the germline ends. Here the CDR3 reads CASTLRGGNNGYTF. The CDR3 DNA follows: TGTGCCAGCACCCTCCGGGGAGGGAATAATGGCTACACCTTC.

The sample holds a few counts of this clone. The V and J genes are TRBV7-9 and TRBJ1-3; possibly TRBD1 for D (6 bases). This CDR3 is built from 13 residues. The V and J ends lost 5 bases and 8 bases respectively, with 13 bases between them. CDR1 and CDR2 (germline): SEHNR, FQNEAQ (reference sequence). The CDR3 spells CASSQIQGDTIYF. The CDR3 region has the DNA TGTGCCAGCAGCCAAATACAGGGAGACACCATATATTTT.

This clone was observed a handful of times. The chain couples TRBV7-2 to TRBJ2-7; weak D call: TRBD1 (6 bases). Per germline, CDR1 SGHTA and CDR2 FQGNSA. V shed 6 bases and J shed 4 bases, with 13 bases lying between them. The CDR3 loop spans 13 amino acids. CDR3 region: CASRWTAGYEQYV. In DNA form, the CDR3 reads TGTGCCAGCAGATGGACAGCAGGTTACGAGCAGTACGTC.

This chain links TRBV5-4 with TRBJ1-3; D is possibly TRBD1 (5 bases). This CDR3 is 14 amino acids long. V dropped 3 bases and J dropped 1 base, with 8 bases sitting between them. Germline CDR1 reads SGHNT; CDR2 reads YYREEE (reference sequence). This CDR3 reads CASSWDLSGNTIYF. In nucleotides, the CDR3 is TGTGCCAGCAGCTGGGACTTGTCTGGAAACACCATATATTTT.

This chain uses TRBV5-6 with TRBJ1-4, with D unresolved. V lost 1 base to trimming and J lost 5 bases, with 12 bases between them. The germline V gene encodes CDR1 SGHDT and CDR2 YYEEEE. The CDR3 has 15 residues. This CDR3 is CASSLSARPNEKLFF. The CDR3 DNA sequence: TGTGCCAGCAGCTTGTCAGCCAGGCCGAATGAAAAACTGTTTTTT.

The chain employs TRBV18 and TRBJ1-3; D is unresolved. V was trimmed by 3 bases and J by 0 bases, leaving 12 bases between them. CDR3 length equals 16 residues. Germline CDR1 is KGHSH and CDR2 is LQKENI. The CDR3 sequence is CASSPSQISSGNTIYF. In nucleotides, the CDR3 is TGTGCCAGCTCACCGTCGCAAATTTCCTCTGGAAACACCATATATTTT.

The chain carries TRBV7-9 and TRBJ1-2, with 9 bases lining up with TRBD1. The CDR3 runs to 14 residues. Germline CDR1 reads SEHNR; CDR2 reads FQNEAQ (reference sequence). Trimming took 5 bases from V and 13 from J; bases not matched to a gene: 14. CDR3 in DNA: TGTGCCAGCAGCCCCGGACAGGGGAACCAGGCGGGCACCTTC. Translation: CASSPGQGNQAGTF.

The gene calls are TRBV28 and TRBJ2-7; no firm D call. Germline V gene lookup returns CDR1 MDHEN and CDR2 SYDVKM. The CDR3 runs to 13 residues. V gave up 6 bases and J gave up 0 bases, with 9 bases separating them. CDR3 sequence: CASRPLDSYEQYF. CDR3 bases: TGTGCCAGCAGACCCTTAGACTCCTACGAGCAGTACTTC.

The CDR3 loop reads CASRLRQGAEAFF. In nucleotides, the CDR3 is TGTGCCAGCAGATTGAGACAGGGGGCTGAAGCTTTCTTT. This sequence joins TRBV7-2 and TRBJ1-1; TRBD1 aligns across 9 bases. The junction had 5 bases not matched to a gene; V was cut back by 6 bases and J by 6 bases. Germline lookup yields CDR1 SGHTA and CDR2 FQGNSA. The CDR3 is made up of 13 amino acids. The full variable domain, rest sourced from reference TRBV7-2 and TRBJ1-1, is GAGVSQSPSNKVTEKGKDVELRCDPISGHTALYWYRQSLGQGLEFLIYFQGNSAPDKSGLPSDRFSAERTGGSVSTLTIQRTQQEDSAVYLCASRLRQGAEAFFGQGTRLTVV.

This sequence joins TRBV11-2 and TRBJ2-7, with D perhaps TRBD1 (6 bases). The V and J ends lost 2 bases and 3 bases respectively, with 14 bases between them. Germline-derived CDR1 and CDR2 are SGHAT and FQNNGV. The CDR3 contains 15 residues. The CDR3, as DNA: TGTGCCAGCAGCTTAACCGGGACATCCTACTACGAGCAGTACGTC. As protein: CASSLTGTSYYEQYV.

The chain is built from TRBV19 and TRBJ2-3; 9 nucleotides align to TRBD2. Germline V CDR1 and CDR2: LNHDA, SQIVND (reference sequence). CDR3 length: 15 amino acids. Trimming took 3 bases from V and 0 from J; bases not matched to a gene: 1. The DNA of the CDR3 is TGTGCCAGTAGTATTAGCGGGGGAAGCACAGATACGCAGTATTTT. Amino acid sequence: CASSISGGSTDTQYF.

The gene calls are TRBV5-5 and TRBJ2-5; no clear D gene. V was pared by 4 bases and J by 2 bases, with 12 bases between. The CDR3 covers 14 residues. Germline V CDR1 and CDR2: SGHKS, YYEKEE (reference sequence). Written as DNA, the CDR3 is TGTGCCAGCAGCACCGGACCGAGACAAGAGACCCAGTACTTC. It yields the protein CASSTGPRQETQYF.

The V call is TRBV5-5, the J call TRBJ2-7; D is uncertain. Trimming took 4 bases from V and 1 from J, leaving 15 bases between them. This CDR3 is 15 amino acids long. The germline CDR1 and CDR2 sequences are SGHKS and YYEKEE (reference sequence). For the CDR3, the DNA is TGTGCCAGCAGCCTCGCACGGAGCCGATCCTACGAGCAGTACTTC. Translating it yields CASSLARSRSYEQYF.

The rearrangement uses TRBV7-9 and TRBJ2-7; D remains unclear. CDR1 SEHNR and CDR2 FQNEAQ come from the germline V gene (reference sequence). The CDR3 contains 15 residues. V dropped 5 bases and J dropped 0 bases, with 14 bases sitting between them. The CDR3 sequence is CASSLPDQSSYEQYV. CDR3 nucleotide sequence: TGTGCCAGCAGCCTACCGGACCAGAGCTCCTACGAGCAGTACGTC.

CDR3 DNA: TGTGCCAGCAGCCCAGGCCATTTTACCTACAATGAGCAGTTCTTC. The encoded protein is CASSPGHFTYNEQFF. The chain uses TRBV7-3 and TRBJ2-1; D unclear. The CDR3 spans 15 residues. The V gene's germline CDR1 is SGHTA and CDR2 FQGTGA. Deletions cut 5 bases from V and 2 bases from J, with 13 bases between.

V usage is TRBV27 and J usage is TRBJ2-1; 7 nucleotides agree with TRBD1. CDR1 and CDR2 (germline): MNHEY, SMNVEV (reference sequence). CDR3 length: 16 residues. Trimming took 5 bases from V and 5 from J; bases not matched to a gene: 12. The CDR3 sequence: CASSDYRQGSHNEQFF. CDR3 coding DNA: TGTGCCAGCAGTGACTACCGACAGGGTAGCCACAATGAGCAGTTCTTC.

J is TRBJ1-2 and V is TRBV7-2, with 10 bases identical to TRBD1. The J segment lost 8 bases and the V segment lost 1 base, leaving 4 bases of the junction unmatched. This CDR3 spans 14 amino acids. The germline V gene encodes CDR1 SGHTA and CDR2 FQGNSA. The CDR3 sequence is CASSLVGQGGGYTF. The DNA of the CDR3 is TGTGCCAGCAGCTTAGTCGGACAGGGGGGCGGCTACACCTTC.

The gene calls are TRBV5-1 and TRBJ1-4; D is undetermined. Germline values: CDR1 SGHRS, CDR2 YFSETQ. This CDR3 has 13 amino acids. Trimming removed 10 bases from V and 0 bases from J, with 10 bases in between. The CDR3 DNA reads TGCGCCCGCGGCCGAGCAACTAATGAAAAACTGTTTTTT. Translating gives CARGRATNEKLFF.

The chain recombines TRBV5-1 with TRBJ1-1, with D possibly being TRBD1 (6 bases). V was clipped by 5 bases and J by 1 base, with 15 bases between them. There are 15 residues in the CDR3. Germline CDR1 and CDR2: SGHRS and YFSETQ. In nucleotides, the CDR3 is TGCGCCAGCAGTTGGGGGGCAGGGGAGAACACTGAAGCTTTCTTT. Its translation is CASSWGAGENTEAFF.

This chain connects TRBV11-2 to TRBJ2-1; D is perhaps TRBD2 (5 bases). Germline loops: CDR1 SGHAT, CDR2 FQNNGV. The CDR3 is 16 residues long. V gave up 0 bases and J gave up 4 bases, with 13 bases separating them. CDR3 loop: CASSLEGGLVYNEQFF. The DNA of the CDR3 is TGTGCCAGCAGCTTAGAAGGCGGGTTGGTTTACAATGAGCAGTTCTTC.